This T cell receptor (beta chain) was recorded in a study of identical twins. TCRdb processed the 5' RACE reads anew with MiXCR; each CDR3 protein has one entry. The data show some 500,000 distinct CDR3 sequences, roughly an eighth seen once. Trimming cost V 3 bases and J 7 bases, with 14 bases left between them. Germline-derived CDR1 and CDR2 are SGHKS and YYEKEE (reference sequence). This CDR3 contains 13 residues. This sample also appeared in a second study, on yellow fever vaccine responses in identical twins.

Sequencing was done on a sample of CD4+ T cells sorted from blood. The clonotype was recovered from a woman aged 18-35 years in good health. This chain links TRBV5-5 with TRBJ2-7; D is undetermined. The CDR3 DNA sequence: TGTGCCAGCAGCTCCACCCTTCTAGGGGAGCAGTACTTC. Protein sequence: CASSSTLLGEQYF.